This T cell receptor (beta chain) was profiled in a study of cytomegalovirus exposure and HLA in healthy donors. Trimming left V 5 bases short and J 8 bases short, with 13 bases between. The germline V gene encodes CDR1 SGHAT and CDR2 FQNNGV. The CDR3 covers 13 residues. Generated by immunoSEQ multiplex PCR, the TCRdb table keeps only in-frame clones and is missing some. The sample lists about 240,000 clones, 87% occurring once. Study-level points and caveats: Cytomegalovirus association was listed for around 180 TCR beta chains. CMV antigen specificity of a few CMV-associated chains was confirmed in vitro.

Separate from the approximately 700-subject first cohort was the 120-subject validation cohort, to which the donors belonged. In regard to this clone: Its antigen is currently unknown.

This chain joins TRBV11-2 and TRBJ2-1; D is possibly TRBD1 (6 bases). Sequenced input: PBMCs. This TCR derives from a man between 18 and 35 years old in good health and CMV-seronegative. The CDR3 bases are TGTGCCAGCAGCCTACAGGGTGAGGATGAGCAGTTCTTC. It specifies CASSLQGEDEQFF.